The clone carrying this TCR beta chain was counted many times. The antigen is unknown. This sample stems from a study of T cells in Graves' hyperthyroidism and ophthalmopathy. The study's findings and limits: Blood shared most expanded thyroid clonotypes above 0.001.

Clinicians diagnosed patients from clinical symptoms, serum thyroxine and TRAb, thyroid ultrasound and orbital computed tomography. Fresh 10 ml peripheral blood yielded PBMCs. The V and J ends lost 3 bases and 4 bases respectively, with 9 bases between them. The CDR3 is 14 residues long. Looked up from germline, CDR1 is SGHTA and CDR2 is FQGTGA. Amplification of TCR beta CDR3 regions used RNA as the template. First-round RT-PCR with HTBI primers amplified the TCR CDR3 region. In TCRdb, the multiplex PCR reads were re-called with MiXCR into one record per CDR3 protein. The sample has more than 350,000 distinct CDR3 sequences, about 14% seen once.

The source of this sequence is a woman under 40 with Graves' ophthalmopathy. Sequenced: blood. J is TRBJ2-2 and V is TRBV7-3, with D tentatively TRBD2 (5 bases). For the CDR3, the DNA is TGTGCCAGCAGCTTCGGGGTTGGCACCGGGGAGCTGTTTTTT. This codes for CASSFGVGTGELFF.